The 30 T cell receptor beta chains below were found in one sample sequenced in a study of T cell responses to AZD1222 COVID-19 vaccine. TCRdb's copy holds only in-frame clones and misses some; the assay was immunoSEQ multiplex PCR. The table includes some 150,000 clones, roughly 90% detected once. The sequences come from peripheral blood, collected 28 days after the second AZD1222 dose. The receptors stem from an adult who received the AZD1222 COVID-19 vaccine.

This clone showed up just once. The chain uses TRBV9 and TRBJ1-1; no definite D call. CDR3 length: 13 residues. Germline values: CDR1 SGDLS, CDR2 YYNGEE. V lost 4 bases to trimming and J lost 1 base, with 8 bases between them. The CDR3 sequence: CASSFDQNTEAFF. The CDR3 region has the DNA TGTGCCAGCAGCTTCGACCAGAACACTGAAGCTTTCTTT. Full variable domain (rest looked up from reference TRBV9 and TRBJ1-1): DSGVTQTPKHLITATGQRVTLRCSPRSGDLSVYWYQQSLDQGLQFLIQYYNGEERAKGNILERFSAQQFPDLHSELNLSSLELGDSALYFCASSFDQNTEAFFGQGTRLTVV.

J is TRBJ2-2 and V is TRBV7-2; D remains ambiguous. This CDR3 spans 14 amino acids. The V end was cut by 0 bases, the J end by 0 bases, with 2 bases between. CDR1 is SGHTA, CDR2 FQGNSA, per germline. CDR3 DNA sequence: TGTGCCAGCAGCTTAGCGGCGAACACCGGGGAGCTGTTTTTT. Protein: CASSLAANTGELFF.

The chain recombines TRBV7-9 with TRBJ1-4; 7 bases are shared with TRBD1. The CDR3 loop spans 13 amino acids. Germline lookup yields CDR1 SEHNR and CDR2 FQNEAQ (reference sequence). V trimming: 3 bases; J trimming: 7 bases; junction bases outside the gene matches: 2. CDR3 nucleotides: TGTGCCAGCAGCTTGGACAGGACTGAAAAACTGTTTTTT. Protein: CASSLDRTEKLFF.

The rearrangement joins TRBV30 to TRBJ1-2; no clear D. CDR3 length: 12 residues. The V gene's germline CDR1 is GTSNPN and CDR2 SVGIG (reference sequence). Trimming took 3 bases from V and 8 from J, leaving 13 bases between them. CDR3 in amino acids: CAWRTNSGGYTF. As DNA, the CDR3 is TGTGCCTGGAGGACCAACTCTGGAGGCTACACCTTC.

The chain carries TRBV2 and TRBJ2-7, with D possibly matching TRBD2 (5 bases). The CDR3 runs 15 residues. Germline V gene data show CDR1 as SNHLY and CDR2 as FYNNEI. V dropped 1 base and J dropped 5 bases, with 15 bases sitting between them. The CDR3 spells CASSEDPGIRDEQYF. The CDR3 coding sequence is TGTGCCAGCAGTGAAGACCCGGGGATCCGGGACGAGCAGTACTTC.

The chain carries TRBV7-9 and TRBJ1-2; no reliable D call. V dropped 7 bases and J dropped 4 bases, with 19 bases sitting between them. In germline, CDR1 is SEHNR, CDR2 FQNEAQ (reference sequence). There are 15 residues in the CDR3. In nucleotides, the CDR3 is TGTGCCAGCACCAATGGGGAGATTTTGGCCTATGGCTACACCTTC. Translating gives CASTNGEILAYGYTF.

The V and J genes are TRBV19 and TRBJ2-1, with TRBD2 identical over 8 bases. Looked up from germline, CDR1 is LNHDA and CDR2 is SQIVND (reference sequence). This CDR3 spans 15 amino acids. The junction had 9 bases not matched to a gene; V was cut back by 7 bases and J by 4 bases. The CDR3 region has the DNA TGTGCCAGTATGTCGGGAGAGCGGGAGTACAATGAGCAGTTCTTC. It is translated as CASMSGEREYNEQFF.

This chain links TRBV3-1 (or the pseudogene TRBV3-2) with TRBJ1-4; D gene uncertain. CDR1 and CDR2 from the germline V gene are LGHDT and YNNKEL (reference sequence). V lost 2 bases and J lost 4, with 8 bases in between. The length of the CDR3 is 14 residues. CDR3 in amino acids: CASSQRQFNEKLFF. The CDR3 coding sequence is TGTGCCAGCAGCCAACGTCAGTTTAATGAAAAACTGTTTTTT.

The V and J genes are TRBV5-5 and TRBJ2-2, with D unclear. Germline values: CDR1 SGHKS, CDR2 YYEKEE (reference sequence). Trimming shortened V by 0 bases and J by 6 bases, and 9 bases separated the two germline ends. The CDR3 is 14 amino acids. CDR3 loop: CASSLGPGAGELFF. The CDR3 nucleotides read TGTGCCAGCAGCTTGGGTCCAGGAGCCGGGGAGCTGTTTTTT.

CDR3 bases: TGTGCCAGCATCGGGGTCCTAGCGGGAGGGCAAGTCTCCAATGAGCAGTTCTTC. It is translated as CASIGVLAGGQVSNEQFF. The chain uses TRBV27 and TRBJ2-1, with 12 bases that match TRBD2. Germline CDR1 is MNHEY and CDR2 is SMNVEV (reference sequence). The length of the CDR3 is 18 residues. V was pared by 7 bases and J by 6 bases, with 16 bases of the junction left unmatched.

This chain joins TRBV19 and TRBJ1-1; D gene ambiguous. The V end was cut by 3 bases, the J end by 0 bases, with 11 bases between. The length of the CDR3 is 15 residues. CDR1 LNHDA and CDR2 SQIVND come from the germline V gene (reference sequence). For the CDR3, the DNA is TGTGCCAGTAGTATGGTACACCGTATGAACACTGAAGCTTTCTTT. Protein product: CASSMVHRMNTEAFF. Variable domain in full (rest from reference TRBV19 and TRBJ1-1): DGGITQSPKYLFRKEGQNVTLSCEQNLNHDAMYWYRQDPGQGLRLIYYSQIVNDFQKGDIAEGYSVSREKKESFPLTVTSAQKNPTAFYLCASSMVHRMNTEAFFGQGTRLTVV.

This chain joins TRBV5-4 and TRBJ2-3, with D unresolved. Germline loops: CDR1 SGHNT, CDR2 YYREEE (reference sequence). CDR3 length equals 16 residues. V lost 0 bases and J 0 bases, leaving 11 bases between the germline ends. The DNA for the CDR3 is TGTGCCAGCAGCTTGGCCACAGACCCTAGCACAGATACGCAGTATTTT. Translated, it gives CASSLATDPSTDTQYF.

The table lists this clone with many counts. V usage is TRBV7-9 and J usage is TRBJ1-2; tentative D call: TRBD1 (6 bases). CDR1 is SEHNR and CDR2 is FQNEAQ in the germline V gene (reference sequence). The CDR3 has 13 residues. With 6 bases removed from V and 2 bases from J, the gap between germline ends came to 10 bases. DNA for the CDR3: TGTGCCAGCAGAGACAGGACCAACTATGGCTACACCTTC. Protein product: CASRDRTNYGYTF.

To note about this clone: A junction boundary mismatches the germline segment, possibly from a read error. The gene calls are TRBV7-9 and TRBJ1-6; perhaps TRBD1 as D (5 bases). The CDR3 spans 16 residues. The germline gives CDR1 SEHNR, CDR2 FQNEAQ (reference sequence). The CDR3 here is CASSLTAVGGNLPLHF. For the CDR3, the DNA is TGTGCCAGCAGCTTAACAGCAGTTGGGGGGAATTTACCCCTCCACTTT.

The chain employs TRBV18 and TRBJ2-1; 7 bases fit TRBD1. The V and J ends lost 4 bases and 4 bases, in that order; junction bases with no gene match: 10. The CDR3 loop spans 16 amino acids. The V gene's germline CDR1 is KGHSH and CDR2 LQKENI. The CDR3 nucleotides are TGTGCCAGCTCACTCATCGACAGGGCTCCGTACAATGAGCAGTTCTTC. Protein: CASSLIDRAPYNEQFF.

The rearrangement links TRBV12-3 or TRBV12-4 to TRBJ1-2, with a weak D call TRBD1 (6 bases). The CDR3 extends over 13 amino acids. Trimming left V 8 bases short and J 7 bases short, with 17 bases between. CDR3 sequence: CASVPEQGVGYTF. The CDR3 nucleotides read TGTGCCAGCGTCCCGGAACAGGGTGTTGGCTACACCTTC.

The rearrangement links TRBV15 to TRBJ2-7, with TRBD1 matching over 7 bases. The germline V gene has CDR1 LNHNV and CDR2 YYDKDF (reference sequence). The CDR3 spans 17 residues. Trimming took 0 bases from V and 5 from J; bases not matched to a gene: 13. In DNA form, the CDR3 reads TGTGCCACCAGCAGAGAGTTGGCAGACAGGGCTCGGAACGAGCAGTACTTC. Amino acid sequence: CATSRELADRARNEQYF. Based on the CDR3 plus reference TRBV15 and TRBJ2-7, the full variable domain is DAMVIQNPRYQVTQFGKPVTLSCSQTLNHNVMYWYQQKSSQAPKLLFHYYDKDFNNEADTPDNFQSRRPNTSFCFLDIRSPGLGDTAMYLCATSRELADRARNEQYFGPGTRLTVT.

The chain has TRBV9 and TRBJ1-4, with TRBD1 matching 8 bases. Trimming at V came to 1 base and at J to 7 bases, leaving 6 bases not matched to a gene. Germline CDR1 reads SGDLS; CDR2 reads YYNGEE. This CDR3 has 15 residues. Here the CDR3 reads CASSVLPGGGEKLFF. CDR3 DNA: TGTGCCAGCAGCGTATTACCAGGGGGCGGTGAAAAACTGTTTTTT.

The chain carries TRBV10-1 and TRBJ1-2, with 9 bases fitting TRBD1. Germline V gives CDR1 WNHNN, CDR2 SYGVQD (reference sequence). V trimming: 11 bases; J trimming: 4 bases; junction bases outside the gene matches: 11. The CDR3 has 14 amino acids. This CDR3 reads CAEQGQGMPYGYTF. CDR3 bases: TGCGCCGAGCAGGGACAGGGTATGCCCTATGGCTACACCTTC.

The J gene is TRBJ1-5, the V gene TRBV5-1; 8 bases are shared with TRBD1. Germline V gives CDR1 SGHRS, CDR2 YFSETQ. J gave up 6 bases and V 5 bases, and 7 bases lay outside the gene matches. The CDR3 runs 14 residues. CDR3 loop: CASSSTGEGQPQHF. The CDR3, as DNA: TGCGCCAGCAGTTCGACAGGGGAGGGTCAGCCCCAGCATTTT.

This sequence joins TRBV10-1 and TRBJ1-4; D possibly corresponds to TRBD1 (5 bases). V was pared by 0 bases and J by 16 bases, with 9 bases between. CDR1 is WNHNN and CDR2 is SYGVQD in the germline V gene (reference sequence). This CDR3 comprises 11 residues. The CDR3 protein is CASSESRGRFF. The CDR3 DNA reads TGCGCCAGCAGTGAGTCGCGGGGGAGGTTTTTT.

The genes are TRBV14 and TRBJ2-7, with D perhaps TRBD2 (6 bases). This CDR3 has 14 amino acids. The V and J ends lost 3 bases and 6 bases respectively, with 15 bases between them. Per germline, CDR1 SGHDN and CDR2 FVKESK. CDR3 residues: CASSQGLLTGEQYF. The CDR3 region has the DNA TGTGCCAGCAGCCAGGGACTTCTAACGGGCGAGCAGTACTTC.

The rearrangement uses TRBV7-9 and TRBJ2-5; the match to TRBD1 covers 8 bases. V shed 1 base, J shed 5 bases, and the junction held 9 bases outside the gene matches. CDR1 is SEHNR and CDR2 is FQNEAQ in the germline V gene (reference sequence). This CDR3 is built from 16 residues. The DNA for the CDR3 is TGTGCCAGCAGCTTAGGCTTCGGACAGGGAACGGAGACCCAGTACTTC. This sequence encodes CASSLGFGQGTETQYF.

This clone has only one observation. The V call is TRBV7-9, the J call TRBJ2-5; D is perhaps TRBD2 (5 bases). Germline CDR1 is SEHNR and CDR2 is FQNEAQ (reference sequence). The CDR3 covers 17 residues. V was clipped by 4 bases and J by 7 bases, with 25 bases between them. CDR3 region: CASSSPPRITPAGTQYF. As DNA, the CDR3 is TGTGCCAGCAGCTCCCCCCCTCGGATAACACCCGCGGGGACCCAGTACTTC.

The chain joins TRBV24-1 to TRBJ1-5, with D maybe TRBD1 (5 bases). This CDR3 contains 14 residues. Trimming shortened V by 5 bases and J by 7 bases, and 14 bases separated the two germline ends. CDR1 and CDR2 (germline): KGHDR, SFDVKD. The CDR3 loop is CATSGVAGNQPQHF. The CDR3 DNA sequence: TGTGCCACCAGTGGAGTGGCAGGGAACCAGCCCCAGCATTTT.

This chain uses TRBV18 with TRBJ1-2; D is unresolved. The CDR3 extends over 13 amino acids. Germline loops: CDR1 KGHSH, CDR2 LQKENI. V shed 0 bases and J shed 8 bases, with 10 bases lying between them. The CDR3 DNA reads as TGTGCCAGCTCACCACCCGGGTTTAACGGCTACACCTTC. Its protein product is CASSPPGFNGYTF.

The chain couples TRBV2 to TRBJ1-1; 7 bases are shared with TRBD1. Trimming cost V 5 bases and J 5 bases; bases outside gene matches: 17. The germline CDR1 and CDR2 sequences are SNHLY and FYNNEI. This CDR3 contains 17 residues. The CDR3 here is CASSFLRGLLMRTEAFF. In nucleotides, the CDR3 is TGTGCCAGCAGTTTTCTGAGGGGGCTACTGATGAGGACTGAAGCTTTCTTT.

The CDR3 nucleotides are TGTGCCAGCAGTTTATCGCGTAGGGGGGACACCGGGGAGCTGTTTTTT. Translation: CASSLSRRGDTGELFF. The chain uses TRBV27 and TRBJ2-2; tentatively, D is TRBD1 or TRBD2 (6 bases each). Germline loops: CDR1 MNHEY, CDR2 SMNVEV (reference sequence). Trimming cost V 0 bases and J 3 bases, with 11 bases left between them. The CDR3 contains 16 residues.

This chain links TRBV7-9 with TRBJ1-2; D ambiguous. Trimming took 5 bases from V and 2 from J, leaving 15 bases between them. CDR3 length equals 15 residues. Looked up from germline, CDR1 is SEHNR and CDR2 is FQNEAQ (reference sequence). CDR3 loop: CASSHGGLRNYGYTF. CDR3 bases: TGTGCCAGCAGCCACGGCGGACTCCGCAACTATGGCTACACCTTC.

Points on this clone: Other nucleotide sequences from this sample produce the same CDR3. The V and J genes are TRBV7-9 and TRBJ1-6; no clear D gene. Trimming shortened V by 3 bases and J by 1 base, and 7 bases separated the two germline ends. The CDR3 has 15 amino acids. CDR1 is SEHNR, CDR2 FQNEAQ, per germline (reference sequence). In DNA, the CDR3 is TGTGCCAGCAGCTTCTCCGGGTCCTATAATTCACCCCTCCACTTT. It codes for CASSFSGSYNSPLHF.